Following are 20 T cell receptor beta chains from one sample sequenced in a study of T cells in Graves' hyperthyroidism and ophthalmopathy. Amplification yielded TCR beta CDR3 regions, with RNA transcripts as the source. With the HTBI primer set, the TCR CDR3 went through a first round of RT-PCR. TCRdb re-called the multiplex PCR reads with MiXCR, one entry per CDR3 protein. The table shows about 720,000 distinct CDR3 sequences, with about 17% occurring only once. Sequencing was carried out using blood. All receptors come from a woman in her forties or fifties with Graves' hyperthyroidism that later progressed to Graves' ophthalmopathy.

V is TRBV5-1 and J is TRBJ1-1; no clear D. The germline V gene encodes CDR1 SGHRS and CDR2 YFSETQ. The CDR3 extends over 14 amino acids. Trimming took 5 bases from V and 0 from J, leaving 11 bases between them. This CDR3 reads CASRHDDMNTEAFF. CDR3 sequence (DNA): TGCGCCAGCAGGCACGACGACATGAACACTGAAGCTTTCTTT. The variable domain in full, with the rest retrieved from reference TRBV5-1 and TRBJ1-1, is KAGVTQTPRYLIKTRGQQVTLSCSPISGHRSVSWYQQTPGQGLQFLFEYFSETQRNKGNFPGRFSGRQFSNSRSEMNVSTLELGDSALYLCASRHDDMNTEAFFGQGTRLTVV.

CDR3: CASTSTLGTYNEQFF. CDR3 nucleotide sequence: TGTGCCAGCACCTCTACATTGGGTACCTACAATGAGCAGTTCTTC. The rearrangement joins TRBV27 to TRBJ2-1; the D is unclear. V was pared by 7 bases and J by 2 bases, with 15 bases between. CDR1 MNHEY and CDR2 SMNVEV come from the germline V gene (reference sequence). The CDR3 is made up of 15 amino acids.

This clonotype was counted at least ten times. The chain is built from TRBV27 and TRBJ1-1; unclear D gene. Germline V CDR1 and CDR2: MNHEY, SMNVEV (reference sequence). Trimming removed 2 bases from V and 0 bases from J, with 7 bases in between. The CDR3 totals 14 residues. The CDR3 here is CASSLNRLNTEAFF. CDR3 nucleotide sequence: TGTGCCAGCAGTTTAAACCGGCTGAACACTGAAGCTTTCTTT.

This clonotype was counted ten times or more. The rearrangement links TRBV11-2 to TRBJ1-2; the D is unclear. The CDR3 contains 14 residues. Between the trimmed V and J ends, which lost 5 bases and 1 base, there was a span of 11 bases. The germline V gene encodes CDR1 SGHAT and CDR2 FQNNGV. CDR3 in DNA: TGTGCCAGCAGCCCCTTTGGATATAACTATGGCTACACCTTC. Protein sequence: CASSPFGYNYGYTF.

This clonotype was found a few times. A read error is possible here, since a much larger clone lies one base away. The chain couples TRBV18 to TRBJ2-5; possibly TRBD1 or TRBD2 for D (5 bases each). The CDR3 is made up of 15 amino acids. V lost 5 bases to trimming and J lost 1 base, with 14 bases between them. In germline, CDR1 is KGHSH, CDR2 LQKENI. CDR3 sequence (DNA): TGTGCCAGCTCATCGCCCGGGGCGGTCCAAGAGACCCAGTACTTC. Translated: CASSSPGAVQETQYF.

This clonotype appeared many times. The chain is built from TRBV11-2 and TRBJ1-1; D perhaps matches TRBD1 (5 bases). This CDR3 contains 15 residues. CDR1 SGHAT and CDR2 FQNNGV come from the germline V gene. V lost 5 bases to trimming and J lost 5 bases, with 18 bases between them. CDR3 sequence reads: CASSPITQGWTEAFF. CDR3 sequence (DNA): TGTGCCAGCAGCCCAATCACGCAGGGTTGGACTGAAGCTTTCTTT.

This clonotype was counted only a few times. The chain links TRBV7-9 to TRBJ2-1, with 7 bases aligning to TRBD2. Germline V gene data show CDR1 as SEHNR and CDR2 as FQNEAQ (reference sequence). Losses at the gene ends were 4 bases for V and 5 bases for J; bases not matched to a gene: 5. CDR3 length: 14 residues. The CDR3 region has the DNA TGTGCCAGCAGCTCTAGCGGAACTAACAATGAGCAGTTCTTC. Protein: CASSSSGTNNEQFF.

This clonotype turned up a few times. The chain has TRBV24-1 and TRBJ2-3, with 7 bases fitting TRBD2. Per germline, CDR1 KGHDR and CDR2 SFDVKD. This CDR3 is built from 16 residues. V was clipped by 5 bases and J by 0 bases; unmatched bases: 7. The CDR3 spells CATSVGGEASTDTQYF. CDR3 sequence (DNA): TGTGCCACCAGTGTTGGGGGGGAGGCTAGCACAGATACGCAGTATTTT.

In this sample, this clonotype turned up a few times. The rearrangement links TRBV12-5 to TRBJ2-1; TRBD2 aligns across 8 bases. This CDR3 has 16 residues. The ends lost 5 bases at V and 6 bases at J; junction bases unmatched: 12. Germline lookup yields CDR1 LGHNT and CDR2 FRNRAP. CDR3 amino acids: CASGPSSGGPGNEQFF. CDR3 nucleotides: TGTGCTAGTGGTCCAAGCAGCGGGGGTCCGGGCAATGAGCAGTTCTTC.

The DNA for the CDR3 is TGTGCCACCAGCAGAGAACCTACTGGGACTGAAGCTTTCTTT. Amino acids: CATSREPTGTEAFF. The chain uses TRBV15 and TRBJ1-1; D gene uncertain. The CDR3 runs 14 residues. CDR1 and CDR2 from the germline V gene are LNHNV and YYDKDF (reference sequence). Trimming stripped 0 bases from V and 5 bases from J, with 10 bases between.

A note on this clonotype: A single base separates this from a much larger clone, so it may be a read error. The chain employs TRBV18 and TRBJ2-7; D tentatively fits TRBD1 or TRBD2 (5 bases each). The CDR3 spans 15 residues. Per the germline V gene, CDR1 is KGHSH and CDR2 is LQKENI. This CDR3 is CASSPPGDETYEQHF. The CDR3 region has the DNA TGTGCCAGCTCACCACCGGGGGACGAGACCTACGAGCAGCACTTC.

The J gene is TRBJ1-1, the V gene TRBV19; unclear D gene. This CDR3 has 15 residues. CDR1 LNHDA and CDR2 SQIVND come from the germline V gene (reference sequence). Trimming removed 1 base at V and 5 bases at J, with 14 bases between. The CDR3 protein is CASSIGPVGKTEAFF. Written as DNA, the CDR3 is TGTGCCAGTAGTATAGGCCCGGTAGGGAAGACTGAAGCTTTCTTT. Full variable domain (remainder filled in from reference TRBV19 and TRBJ1-1): DGGITQSPKYLFRKEGQNVTLSCEQNLNHDAMYWYRQDPGQGLRLIYYSQIVNDFQKGDIAEGYSVSREKKESFPLTVTSAQKNPTAFYLCASSIGPVGKTEAFFGQGTRLTVV.

This clonotype was seen only a few times. This chain uses TRBV6-1 with TRBJ2-7; TRBD2 might be the D (7 bases). V lost 6 bases to trimming and J lost 2 bases, with 14 bases between them. The germline gives CDR1 MNHNS, CDR2 SASEGT. The CDR3 runs 14 residues. The CDR3 reads CASRAGRGAYEQYF. The CDR3 DNA reads TGTGCCAGCAGAGCGGGGAGGGGGGCCTACGAGCAGTACTTC.

This clonotype showed up just a few times. The V gene is TRBV20-1, the J gene TRBJ1-5, with a weak D call TRBD1 (5 bases). The V end was cut by 4 bases, the J end by 1 base, with 14 bases between. This CDR3 is 15 amino acids long. Germline CDR1 is DFQATT and CDR2 is SNEGSKA (reference sequence). The CDR3, as DNA: TGCAGTGCTACCCCGGTCGGGGGAAGCAATCAGCCCCAGCATTTT. This encodes CSATPVGGSNQPQHF.

The sample holds a few counts of this clonotype. The chain links TRBV4-1 to TRBJ1-1; possibly TRBD1 for D (6 bases). Trimming took 4 bases from V and 1 from J, leaving 19 bases between them. CDR1 MGHRA and CDR2 YSYEKL come from the germline V gene. The CDR3 runs 17 residues. The CDR3: CASSPPRQATANTEAFF. CDR3 nucleotides: TGCGCCAGCAGCCCACCCCGACAGGCAACCGCGAACACTGAAGCTTTCTTT.

This clonotype was counted at least ten times. The CDR3 reads CSARDPLAASYNEQFF. The CDR3 DNA is TGCAGTGCTAGAGATCCGCTAGCCGCCTCCTACAATGAGCAGTTCTTC. The gene calls are TRBV20-1 and TRBJ2-1, with a weak D call TRBD2 (5 bases). The CDR3 loop spans 16 amino acids. Germline V gene sequence: CDR1 DFQATT, CDR2 SNEGSKA (reference sequence). The V end was cut by 0 bases, the J end by 0 bases, with 12 bases between.

This clonotype was seen ten or more times. The chain recombines TRBV5-1 with TRBJ1-1; D may be TRBD1 (5 bases). The CDR3 sequence is 16 residues long. Between the trimmed V and J ends, which lost 4 bases and 2 bases, there was a span of 18 bases. The germline V gene has CDR1 SGHRS and CDR2 YFSETQ. CDR3 amino acids: CASSQIEGRYNTEAFF. The CDR3, as DNA: TGCGCCAGCAGCCAGATAGAGGGGAGGTATAACACTGAAGCTTTCTTT.

This clonotype has a count of ten or more. This sequence joins TRBV6-1 and TRBJ2-3; a possible D gene is TRBD1 (6 bases). This CDR3 is built from 15 residues. Between the trimmed V and J ends, which lost 10 bases and 2 bases, there was a span of 19 bases. The germline gives CDR1 MNHNS, CDR2 SASEGT. In DNA form, the CDR3 reads TGTGCCACCTTCGCAGGGGCATCATTCACAGATACGCAGTATTTT. This gives the protein CATFAGASFTDTQYF.

This clonotype was observed a few times. The rearrangement links TRBV2 to TRBJ2-7; D assignment may be TRBD1 or TRBD2 (6 bases each). The germline V gene has CDR1 SNHLY and CDR2 FYNNEI. Trimming took 1 base from V and 0 from J, leaving 10 bases between them. This CDR3 comprises 15 residues. CDR3 nucleotides: TGTGCCAGCAGTGAAGAAGGGGGAGGCTCCTACGAGCAGTACTTC. Its protein is CASSEEGGGSYEQYF.

The V gene is TRBV19, the J gene TRBJ1-2, with TRBD1 matching 9 bases. The CDR3 contains 15 residues. V gave up 1 base and J gave up 6 bases; unmatched junction bases: 6. CDR1 and CDR2 from the germline V gene are LNHDA and SQIVND (reference sequence). Here the CDR3 DNA reads TGTGCCAGTAGTATAGTGACAGGGGGGAGCCATGGCTACACCTTC. This translates into CASSIVTGGSHGYTF.